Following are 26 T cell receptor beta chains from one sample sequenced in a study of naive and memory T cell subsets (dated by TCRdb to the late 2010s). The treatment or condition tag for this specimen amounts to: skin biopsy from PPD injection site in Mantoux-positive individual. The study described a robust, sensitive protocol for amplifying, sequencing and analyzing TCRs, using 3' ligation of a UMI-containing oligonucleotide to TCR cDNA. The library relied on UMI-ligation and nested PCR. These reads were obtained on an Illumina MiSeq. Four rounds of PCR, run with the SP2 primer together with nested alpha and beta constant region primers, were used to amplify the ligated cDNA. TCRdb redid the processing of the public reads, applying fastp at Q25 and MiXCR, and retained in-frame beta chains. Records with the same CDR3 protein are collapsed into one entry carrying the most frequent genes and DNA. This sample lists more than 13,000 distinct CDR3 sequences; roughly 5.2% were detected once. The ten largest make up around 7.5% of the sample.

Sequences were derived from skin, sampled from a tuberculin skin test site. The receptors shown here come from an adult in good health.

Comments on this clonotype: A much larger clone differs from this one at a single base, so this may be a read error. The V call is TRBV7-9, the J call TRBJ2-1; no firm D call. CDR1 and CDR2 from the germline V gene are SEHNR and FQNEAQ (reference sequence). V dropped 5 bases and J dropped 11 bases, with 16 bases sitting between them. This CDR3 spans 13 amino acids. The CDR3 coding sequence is TGTGCCAGCAGCCCCATCGGTCCCGATAAGCAGTTCTTC. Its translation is CASSPIGPDKQFF.

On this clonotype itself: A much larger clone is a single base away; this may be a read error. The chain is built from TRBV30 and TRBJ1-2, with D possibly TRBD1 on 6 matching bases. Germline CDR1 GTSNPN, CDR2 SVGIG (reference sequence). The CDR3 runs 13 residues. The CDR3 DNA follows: TGTGCCTGGAGTGTAGGGGGTTACTATGGCGACACCTTC. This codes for CAWSVGGYYGDTF.

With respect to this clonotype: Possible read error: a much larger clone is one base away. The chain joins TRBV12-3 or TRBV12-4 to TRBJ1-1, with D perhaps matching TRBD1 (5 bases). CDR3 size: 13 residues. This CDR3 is CTSSFVREGEAFF. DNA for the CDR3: TGTACCAGCAGTTTCGTCAGGGAGGGTGAAGCTTTCTTT.

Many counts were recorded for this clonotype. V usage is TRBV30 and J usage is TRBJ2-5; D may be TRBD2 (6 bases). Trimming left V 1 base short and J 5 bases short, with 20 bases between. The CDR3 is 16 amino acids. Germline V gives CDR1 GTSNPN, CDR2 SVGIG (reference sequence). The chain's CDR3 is CAWSAVVSPRGETQYF. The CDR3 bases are TGTGCCTGGAGTGCCGTTGTTAGCCCTCGGGGGGAGACCCAGTACTTC.

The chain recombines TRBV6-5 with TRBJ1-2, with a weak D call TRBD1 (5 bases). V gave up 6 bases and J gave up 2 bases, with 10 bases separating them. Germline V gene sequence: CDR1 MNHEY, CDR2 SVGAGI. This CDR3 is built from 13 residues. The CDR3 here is CASSQRQNYGYTF. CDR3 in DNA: TGTGCCAGCAGCCAAAGACAGAACTATGGCTACACCTTC.

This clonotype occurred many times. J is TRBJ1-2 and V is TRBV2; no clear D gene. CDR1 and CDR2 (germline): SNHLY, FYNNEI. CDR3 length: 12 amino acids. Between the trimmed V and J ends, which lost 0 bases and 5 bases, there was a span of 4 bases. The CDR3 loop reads CASSEAAYGYTF. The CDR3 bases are TGTGCCAGCAGTGAAGCAGCTTATGGCTACACCTTC.

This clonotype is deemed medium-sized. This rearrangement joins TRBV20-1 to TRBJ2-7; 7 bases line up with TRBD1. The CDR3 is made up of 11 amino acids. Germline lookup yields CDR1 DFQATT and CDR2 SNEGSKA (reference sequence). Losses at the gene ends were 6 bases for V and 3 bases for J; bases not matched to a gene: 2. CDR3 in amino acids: CSAYRGYEQYF. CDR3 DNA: TGCAGTGCCTACAGGGGCTACGAGCAGTACTTC.

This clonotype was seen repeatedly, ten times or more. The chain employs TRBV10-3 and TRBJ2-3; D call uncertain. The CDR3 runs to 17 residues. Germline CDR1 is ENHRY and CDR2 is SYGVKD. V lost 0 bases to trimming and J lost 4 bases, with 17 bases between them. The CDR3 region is CAISESIQAPPADTQYF. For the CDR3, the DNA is TGTGCCATCAGTGAGTCGATTCAGGCACCGCCAGCAGATACGCAGTATTTT.

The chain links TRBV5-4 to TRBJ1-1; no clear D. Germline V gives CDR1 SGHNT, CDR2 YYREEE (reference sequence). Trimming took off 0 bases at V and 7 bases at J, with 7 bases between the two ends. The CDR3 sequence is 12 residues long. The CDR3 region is CASSLVGYEAFF. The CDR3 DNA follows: TGTGCCAGCAGCTTGGTTGGGTATGAAGCTTTCTTT.

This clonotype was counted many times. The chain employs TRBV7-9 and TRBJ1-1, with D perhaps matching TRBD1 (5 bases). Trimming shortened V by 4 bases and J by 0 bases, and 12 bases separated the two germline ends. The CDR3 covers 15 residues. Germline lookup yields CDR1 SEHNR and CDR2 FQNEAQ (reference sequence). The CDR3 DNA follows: TGTGCCAGCAGCTCCCGGGGACGGATGAACACTGAAGCTTTCTTT. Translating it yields CASSSRGRMNTEAFF.

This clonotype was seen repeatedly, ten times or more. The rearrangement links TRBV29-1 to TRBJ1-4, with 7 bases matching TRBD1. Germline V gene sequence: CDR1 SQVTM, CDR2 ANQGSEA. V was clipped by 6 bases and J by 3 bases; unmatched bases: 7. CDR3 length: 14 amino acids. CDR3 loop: CSVEGTGANEKLFF. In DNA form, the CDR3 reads TGCAGCGTAGAGGGAACAGGGGCTAATGAAAAACTGTTTTTT.

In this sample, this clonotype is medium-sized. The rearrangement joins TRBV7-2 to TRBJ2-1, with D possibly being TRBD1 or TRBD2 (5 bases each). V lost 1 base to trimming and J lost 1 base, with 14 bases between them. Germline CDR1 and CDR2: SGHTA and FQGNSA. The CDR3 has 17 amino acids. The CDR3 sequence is CASSLGGPPFSYNEQFF. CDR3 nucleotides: TGTGCCAGCAGCTTAGGGGGACCCCCCTTTTCCTACAATGAGCAGTTCTTC.

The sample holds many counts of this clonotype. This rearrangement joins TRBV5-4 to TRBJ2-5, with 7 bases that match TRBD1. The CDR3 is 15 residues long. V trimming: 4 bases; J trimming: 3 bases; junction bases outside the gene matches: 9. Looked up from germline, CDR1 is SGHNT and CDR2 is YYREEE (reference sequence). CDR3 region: CASSPPGTDKETQYF. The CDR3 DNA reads TGTGCCAGCAGCCCGCCCGGGACAGATAAAGAGACCCAGTACTTC. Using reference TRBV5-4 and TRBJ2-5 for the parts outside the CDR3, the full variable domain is ETGVTQSPTHLIKTRGQQVTLRCSSQSGHNTVSWYQQALGQGPQFIFQYYREEENGRGNFPPRFSGLQFPNYSSELNVNALELDDSALYLCASSPPGTDKETQYFGPGTRLLVL.

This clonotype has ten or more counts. DNA for the CDR3: TGTGCCAGCAGCCAAACAGGGGCCCCTGGAAACACCATATATTTT. It encodes CASSQTGAPGNTIYF. The chain joins TRBV4-2 to TRBJ1-3; 7 bases align to TRBD1. V lost 2 bases to trimming and J lost 2 bases; unmatched junction nucleotides: 3. The germline V gene encodes CDR1 LGHNA and CDR2 YNFKEQ. The CDR3 totals 15 residues.

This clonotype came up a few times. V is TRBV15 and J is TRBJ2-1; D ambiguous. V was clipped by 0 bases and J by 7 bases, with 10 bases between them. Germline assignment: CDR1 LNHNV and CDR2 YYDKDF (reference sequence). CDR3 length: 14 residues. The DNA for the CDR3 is TGTGCCACCAGCAGAGATCGCTTCGGGAATGAGCAGTTCTTC. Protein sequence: CATSRDRFGNEQFF.

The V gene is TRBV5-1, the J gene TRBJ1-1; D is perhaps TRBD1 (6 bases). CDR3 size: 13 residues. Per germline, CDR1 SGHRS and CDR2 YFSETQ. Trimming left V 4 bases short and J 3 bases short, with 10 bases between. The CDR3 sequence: CASSPYRDTEAFF. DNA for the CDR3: TGCGCCAGCAGCCCCTACAGGGACACTGAAGCTTTCTTT. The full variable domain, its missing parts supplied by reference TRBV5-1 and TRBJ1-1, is KAGVTQTPRYLIKTRGQQVTLSCSPISGHRSVSWYQQTPGQGLQFLFEYFSETQRNKGNFPGRFSGRQFSNSRSEMNVSTLELGDSALYLCASSPYRDTEAFFGQGTRLTVV.

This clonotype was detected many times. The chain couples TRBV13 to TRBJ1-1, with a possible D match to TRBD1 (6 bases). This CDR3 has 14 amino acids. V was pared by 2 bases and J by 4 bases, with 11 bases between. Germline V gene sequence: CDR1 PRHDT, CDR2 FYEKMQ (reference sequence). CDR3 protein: CASSLRGGGTEAFF. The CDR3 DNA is TGTGCCAGCAGCTTACGAGGGGGAGGCACTGAAGCTTTCTTT. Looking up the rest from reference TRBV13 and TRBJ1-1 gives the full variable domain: AAGVIQSPRHLIKEKRETATLKCYPIPRHDTVYWYQQGPGQDPQFLISFYEKMQSDKGSIPDRFSAQQFSDYHSELNMSSLELGDSALYFCASSLRGGGTEAFFGQGTRLTVV.

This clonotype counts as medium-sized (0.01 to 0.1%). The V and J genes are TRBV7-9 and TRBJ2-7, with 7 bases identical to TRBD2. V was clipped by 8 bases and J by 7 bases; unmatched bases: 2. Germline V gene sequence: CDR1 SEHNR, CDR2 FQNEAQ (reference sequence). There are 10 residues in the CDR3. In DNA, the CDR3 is TGTGCCAGCTTGGGGGGGGAGCAGTACTTC. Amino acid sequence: CASLGGEQYF.

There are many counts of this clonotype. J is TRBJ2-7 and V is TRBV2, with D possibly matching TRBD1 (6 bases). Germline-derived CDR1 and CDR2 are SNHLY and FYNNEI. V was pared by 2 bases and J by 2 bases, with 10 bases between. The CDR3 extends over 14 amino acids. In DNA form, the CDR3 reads TGTGCCAGCAGTGAACCCAGGGGAGCCTACGAGCAGTACTTC. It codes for CASSEPRGAYEQYF.

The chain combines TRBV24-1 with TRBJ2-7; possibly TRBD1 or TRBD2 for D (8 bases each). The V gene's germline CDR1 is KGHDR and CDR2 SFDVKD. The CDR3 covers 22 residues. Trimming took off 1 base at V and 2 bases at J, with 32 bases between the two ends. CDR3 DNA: TGTGCCACCAGTGATTTTAGCGGGGTAAGGGGGACAGGATTACTACCAACCTACGAGCAGTACTTC. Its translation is CATSDFSGVRGTGLLPTYEQYF.

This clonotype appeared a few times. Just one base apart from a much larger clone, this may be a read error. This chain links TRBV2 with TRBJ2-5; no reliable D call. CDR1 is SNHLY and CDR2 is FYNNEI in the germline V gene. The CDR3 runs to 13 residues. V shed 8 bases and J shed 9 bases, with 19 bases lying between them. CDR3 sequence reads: CASSRLEGGAQYF. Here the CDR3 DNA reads TGTGCCAGCTCTAGACTGGAAGGTGGGGCCCAGTACTTC.

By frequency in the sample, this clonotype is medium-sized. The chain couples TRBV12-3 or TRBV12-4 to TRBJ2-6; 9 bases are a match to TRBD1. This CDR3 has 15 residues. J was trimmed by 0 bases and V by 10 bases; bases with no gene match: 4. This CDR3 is CATHRGPSGANVLTF. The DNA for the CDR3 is TGTGCCACCCACAGGGGGCCCTCTGGGGCCAACGTCCTGACTTTC.

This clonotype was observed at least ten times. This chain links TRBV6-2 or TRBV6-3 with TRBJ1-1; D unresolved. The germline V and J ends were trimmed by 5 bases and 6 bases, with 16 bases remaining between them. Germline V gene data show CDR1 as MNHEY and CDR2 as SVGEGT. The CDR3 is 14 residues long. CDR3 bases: TGTGCCAGCAGTCCACGGGTACTGGTCTCTGAAGCTTTCTTT. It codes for CASSPRVLVSEAFF.

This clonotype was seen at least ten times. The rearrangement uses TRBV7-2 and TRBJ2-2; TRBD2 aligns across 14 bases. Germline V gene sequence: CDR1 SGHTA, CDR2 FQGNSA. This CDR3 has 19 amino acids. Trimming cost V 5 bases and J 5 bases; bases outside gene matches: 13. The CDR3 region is CASSLPGTSGGSTTGELFF. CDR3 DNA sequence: TGTGCCAGCAGCCTACCCGGGACTAGCGGGGGTAGTACGACCGGGGAGCTGTTTTTT.

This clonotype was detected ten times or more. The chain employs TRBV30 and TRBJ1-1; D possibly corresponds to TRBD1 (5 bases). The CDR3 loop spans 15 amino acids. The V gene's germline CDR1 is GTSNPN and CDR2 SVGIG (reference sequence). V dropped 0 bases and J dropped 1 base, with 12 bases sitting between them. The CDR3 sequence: CAWSVPNRRNTEAFF. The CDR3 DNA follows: TGTGCCTGGAGTGTACCTAACAGGAGGAACACTGAAGCTTTCTTT.

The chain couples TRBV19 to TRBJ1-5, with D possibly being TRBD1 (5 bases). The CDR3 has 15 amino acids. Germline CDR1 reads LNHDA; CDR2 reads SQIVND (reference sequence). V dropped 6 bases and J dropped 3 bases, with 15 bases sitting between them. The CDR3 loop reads CASSPGDSNNQPQHF. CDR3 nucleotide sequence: TGTGCCAGTAGCCCCGGAGACAGCAACAATCAGCCCCAGCATTTT.